Each of the 22 T cell receptor beta chains below was sequenced from the same sample in a study of shared clonotypes between healthy human individuals. The method was immunoSEQ multiplex PCR; TCRdb's version includes in-frame clones alone and lacks a portion of them. The profile shows around 1 million clones, 60% to 85% of them singletons. The sample taken for sequencing was memory CD4+ T cells sorted from blood. The subset was: CD45RA-negative fraction. These receptors all stem from a man younger than 30 in good health.

This sequence joins TRBV6-6 and TRBJ1-5, with D uncertain. The CDR3 is made up of 15 amino acids. With 0 bases removed from V and 1 base from J, the gap between germline ends came to 7 bases. Germline lookup yields CDR1 MNHNY and CDR2 SVGAGI (reference sequence). The CDR3 coding sequence is TGTGCCAGCAGTTACTCGGGGAGGAGCAATCAGCCCCAGCATTTT. This translates into CASSYSGRSNQPQHF.

The CDR3 is CASSVAGGYTF. CDR3 nucleotides: TGTGCCAGCAGCGTAGCGGGTGGCTACACCTTC. This chain links TRBV9 with TRBJ1-2, with D unclear. This CDR3 spans 11 amino acids. V dropped 0 bases and J dropped 7 bases, with 4 bases sitting between them. Germline loops: CDR1 SGDLS, CDR2 YYNGEE. Together with reference TRBV9 and TRBJ1-2, the CDR3 gives the full variable domain: DSGVTQTPKHLITATGQRVTLRCSPRSGDLSVYWYQQSLDQGLQFLIQYYNGEERAKGNILERFSAQQFPDLHSELNLSSLELGDSALYFCASSVAGGYTFGSGTRLTVV.

This chain links TRBV6-5 with TRBJ1-1; 9 bases match TRBD1. Per germline, CDR1 MNHEY and CDR2 SVGAGI. Losses at the gene ends were 2 bases for V and 3 bases for J; bases not matched to a gene: 4. This CDR3 comprises 15 residues. In nucleotides, the CDR3 is TGTGCCAGCAGTTACGTAACAGGGGGCTACACTGAAGCTTTCTTT. Translating gives CASSYVTGGYTEAFF.

This clone occurred once. Here the CDR3 DNA reads TGTGCCAGCAGTTTATCACCCTCAGGGGGCGCGCAGGTAGAGACCCAGTACTTC. Protein sequence: CASSLSPSGGAQVETQYF. The chain carries TRBV27 and TRBJ2-5; TRBD1 aligns across 8 bases. Germline CDR1 is MNHEY and CDR2 is SMNVEV (reference sequence). This CDR3 spans 18 amino acids. The junction had 13 bases not matched to a gene; V was cut back by 0 bases and J by 4 bases.

The V and J genes are TRBV15 and TRBJ2-7, with D perhaps being TRBD1 or TRBD2 (5 bases each). Between the trimmed V and J ends, which lost 2 bases and 4 bases, there was a span of 12 bases. The CDR3 spans 14 residues. Germline loops: CDR1 LNHNV, CDR2 YYDKDF (reference sequence). CDR3 in DNA: TGTGCCACCAGCAGACCGGGACCGGGGTACGAGCAGTACTTC. It specifies CATSRPGPGYEQYF.

The rearrangement links TRBV9 to TRBJ2-5, with 8 nucleotides matching TRBD2. Per germline, CDR1 SGDLS and CDR2 YYNGEE. This CDR3 region has 14 residues. The ends lost 6 bases at V and 1 base at J; junction bases unmatched: 5. In nucleotides, the CDR3 is TGTGCCAGCAACGGGGGGGTTATCCAAGAGACCCAGTACTTC. Protein: CASNGGVIQETQYF.

The CDR3 DNA sequence: TGTGCCAGCAGCTTCGTGGGGGAGAAGCTGGTGGAGACCCAGTACTTC. This translates into CASSFVGEKLVETQYF. The rearrangement links TRBV5-6 to TRBJ2-5; perhaps D is TRBD1 or TRBD2 (5 bases each). The CDR3 runs 16 residues. CDR1 SGHDT and CDR2 YYEEEE come from the germline V gene. V gave up 2 bases and J gave up 5 bases, with 19 bases separating them. Supplemented by reference TRBV5-6 and TRBJ2-5, the full variable domain reads DAGVTQSPTHLIKTRGQQVTLRCSPKSGHDTVSWYQQALGQGPQFIFQYYEEEERQRGNFPDRFSGHQFPNYSSELNVNALLLGDSALYLCASSFVGEKLVETQYFGPGTRLLVL.

With respect to this clone: A much larger clone differs by one base, so this may be a read error. At the DNA level, this CDR3 is encoded by other sequences in the same sample as well. This sequence joins TRBV6-5 and TRBJ2-7; tentative D call: TRBD2 (5 bases). The V and J ends lost 6 bases and 0 bases respectively, with 6 bases between them. Per germline, CDR1 MNHEY and CDR2 SVGAGI. The CDR3 runs 12 residues. The CDR3 DNA reads as TGTGCCAGCAGCCGGGACTCCTACGAGCAGTACTTC. Protein: CASSRDSYEQYF.

This chain connects TRBV7-2 to TRBJ2-7, with D perhaps matching TRBD1 or TRBD2 (6 bases each). V shed 0 bases and J shed 12 bases, with 15 bases lying between them. The CDR3 contains 13 residues. CDR1 and CDR2 from the germline V gene are SGHTA and FQGNSA. CDR3 DNA sequence: TGTGCCAGCAGCTTAGCAGGGGGGTCCCTCGCGTACTTC. Amino acids: CASSLAGGSLAYF. Full variable domain (remainder filled in from reference TRBV7-2 and TRBJ2-7): GAGVSQSPSNKVTEKGKDVELRCDPISGHTALYWYRQSLGQGLEFLIYFQGNSAPDKSGLPSDRFSAERTGGSVSTLTIQRTQQEDSAVYLCASSLAGGSLAYFGPGTRLTVT.

The chain uses TRBV5-4 and TRBJ2-5, with D unclear. The germline gives CDR1 SGHNT, CDR2 YYREEE (reference sequence). The CDR3 runs to 14 residues. V lost 1 base and J lost 5, with 12 bases in between. CDR3 coding DNA: TGTGCCAGCAGCTTGCTGGATGGCATCGAGACCCAGTACTTC. Translated: CASSLLDGIETQYF. Filled out from reference TRBV5-4 and TRBJ2-5, the complete variable domain reads ETGVTQSPTHLIKTRGQQVTLRCSSQSGHNTVSWYQQALGQGPQFIFQYYREEENGRGNFPPRFSGLQFPNYSSELNVNALELDDSALYLCASSLLDGIETQYFGPGTRLLVL.

The chain combines TRBV5-1 with TRBJ2-1; D possibly corresponds to TRBD2 (5 bases). CDR1 is SGHRS, CDR2 YFSETQ, per germline. V lost 0 bases, J lost 5 bases, and 12 bases lay in between. This CDR3 spans 15 amino acids. The CDR3 reads CASSLAGLANNEQFF. The CDR3 bases are TGCGCCAGCAGCTTGGCAGGACTGGCGAACAATGAGCAGTTCTTC.

On this clone: The sample has other DNA sequences that encode this CDR3 too. The chain recombines TRBV10-3 with TRBJ2-3; no reliable D call. The CDR3 runs to 12 residues. The germline V and J ends were trimmed by 0 bases and 6 bases, with 4 bases remaining between them. Germline V gene data show CDR1 as ENHRY and CDR2 as SYGVKD. The CDR3 loop is CAISESRDTQYF. The CDR3 DNA sequence: TGTGCCATCAGTGAGTCGAGGGATACGCAGTATTTT.

J is TRBJ2-7 and V is TRBV28, with a weak D call TRBD2 (5 bases). CDR1 is MDHEN and CDR2 is SYDVKM in the germline V gene. The V gene lost 1 base and the J gene lost 0 bases, with 13 bases spanning the gap. The CDR3 extends over 16 amino acids. The CDR3 region has the DNA TGTGCCAGCAGTTTATCTTGGTTAGGGAGCTCCTACGAGCAGTACTTC. Translation: CASSLSWLGSSYEQYF.

The CDR3 DNA follows: TGCGCCAGCAGCTTTACAGGGGCCTCCTACGAGCAGTACTTC. Its protein product is CASSFTGASYEQYF. The chain has TRBV5-1 and TRBJ2-7, with 7 nucleotides matching TRBD1. With V trimmed by 2 bases and J by 0 bases, 2 bases remained unmatched. Germline loops: CDR1 SGHRS, CDR2 YFSETQ. This CDR3 is 14 amino acids long.

The V gene is TRBV5-5, the J gene TRBJ2-7; D gene ambiguous. CDR1 SGHKS and CDR2 YYEKEE come from the germline V gene (reference sequence). V gave up 2 bases and J gave up 0 bases, with 6 bases separating them. The CDR3 has 13 amino acids. CDR3 DNA: TGTGCCAGCAGCTTCGCTAGCTCCTACGAGCAGTACTTC. It yields the protein CASSFASSYEQYF.

The rearrangement uses TRBV5-1 and TRBJ2-1; the D call may be TRBD1 or TRBD2 (5 bases each). There are 18 residues in the CDR3. Between the trimmed V and J ends, which lost 0 bases and 6 bases, there was a span of 22 bases. Per the germline V gene, CDR1 is SGHRS and CDR2 is YFSETQ. The CDR3 here is CASSLVVGKGIRGNEQFF. In DNA, the CDR3 is TGCGCCAGCAGCTTGGTGGTCGGGAAGGGGATTAGGGGCAATGAGCAGTTCTTC.

The chain uses TRBV18 and TRBJ2-7; 7 nucleotides match TRBD1. The germline CDR1 and CDR2 sequences are KGHSH and LQKENI. Losses at the gene ends were 2 bases for V and 6 bases for J; bases not matched to a gene: 4. The CDR3 totals 13 residues. The CDR3 loop is CASSPDRASEQYF. In DNA form, the CDR3 reads TGTGCCAGCTCACCAGACAGGGCCTCCGAGCAGTACTTC.

In regard to this clone: At the DNA level, this CDR3 is encoded by other sequences in the same sample as well. The chain uses TRBV5-1 and TRBJ2-3, with 12 positions matching TRBD2. Germline trimming cut 0 bases from V and 3 bases from J; bases unmatched to any gene: 2. The germline gives CDR1 SGHRS, CDR2 YFSETQ. This CDR3 contains 16 residues. The CDR3: CASSLALAGGTDTQYF. Here the CDR3 DNA reads TGCGCCAGCAGCTTGGCACTAGCGGGGGGAACAGATACGCAGTATTTT.

Remarks on this clone: The identical CDR3 is also encoded by other nucleotide sequences in the sample. The chain recombines TRBV13 with TRBJ2-5; unclear D gene. V was pared by 0 bases and J by 5 bases, with 7 bases between. CDR3 length: 13 residues. CDR1 is PRHDT, CDR2 FYEKMQ, per germline (reference sequence). The CDR3 DNA reads as TGTGCCAGCAGCTTAGGGGGTCGGGAGACCCAGTACTTC. Translation: CASSLGGRETQYF. The complete variable domain, with remaining parts taken from reference TRBV13 and TRBJ2-5, reads AAGVIQSPRHLIKEKRETATLKCYPIPRHDTVYWYQQGPGQDPQFLISFYEKMQSDKGSIPDRFSAQQFSDYHSELNMSSLELGDSALYFCASSLGGRETQYFGPGTRLLVL.

The V gene is TRBV6-1, the J gene TRBJ1-6, with D possibly TRBD1 on 5 matching bases. V shed 3 bases and J shed 1 base, with 7 bases lying between them. The V gene's germline CDR1 is MNHNS and CDR2 SASEGT. This CDR3 has 15 amino acids. Here the CDR3 reads CASSEGESYNSPLHF. CDR3 DNA sequence: TGTGCCAGCAGTGAGGGGGAGTCCTATAATTCACCCCTCCACTTT.

The J gene is TRBJ1-3, the V gene TRBV11-2; unclear D gene. Germline assignment: CDR1 SGHAT and CDR2 FQNNGV. The V gene lost 3 bases and the J gene lost 4 bases, with 13 bases spanning the gap. This CDR3 is 15 amino acids long. The CDR3 DNA follows: TGTGCCAGCAGCTTGGTCCTAGCCGGCGGAAACACCATATATTTT. Encoded protein: CASSLVLAGGNTIYF. Variable domain in full (rest from reference TRBV11-2 and TRBJ1-3): EAGVAQSPRYKIIEKRQSVAFWCNPISGHATLYWYQQILGQGPKLLIQFQNNGVVDDSQLPKDRFSAERLKGVDSTLKIQPAKLEDSAVYLCASSLVLAGGNTIYFGEGSWLTVV.

The rearrangement joins TRBV4-2 to TRBJ2-3, with D hard to call. The CDR3 has 15 amino acids. Germline lookup yields CDR1 LGHNA and CDR2 YNFKEQ. V shed 2 bases and J shed 0 bases, with 9 bases lying between them. The DNA of the CDR3 is TGTGCCAGCAGCCAAAAGGATGCAAGCACAGATACGCAGTATTTT. It codes for CASSQKDASTDTQYF.